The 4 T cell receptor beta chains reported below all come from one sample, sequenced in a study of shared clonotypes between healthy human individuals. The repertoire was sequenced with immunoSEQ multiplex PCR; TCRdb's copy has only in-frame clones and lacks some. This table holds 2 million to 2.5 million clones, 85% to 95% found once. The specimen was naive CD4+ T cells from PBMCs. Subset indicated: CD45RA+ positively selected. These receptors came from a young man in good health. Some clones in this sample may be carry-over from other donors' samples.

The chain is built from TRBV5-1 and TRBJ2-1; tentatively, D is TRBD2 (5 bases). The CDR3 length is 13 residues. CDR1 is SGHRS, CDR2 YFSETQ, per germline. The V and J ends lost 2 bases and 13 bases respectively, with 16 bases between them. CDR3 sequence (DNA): TGCGCCAGCAGCTTAGGCAGTGGACTGCCACAGTTCTTC. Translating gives CASSLGSGLPQFF. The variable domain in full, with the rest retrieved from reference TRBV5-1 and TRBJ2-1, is KAGVTQTPRYLIKTRGQQVTLSCSPISGHRSVSWYQQTPGQGLQFLFEYFSETQRNKGNFPGRFSGRQFSNSRSEMNVSTLELGDSALYLCASSLGSGLPQFFGPGTRLTVL.

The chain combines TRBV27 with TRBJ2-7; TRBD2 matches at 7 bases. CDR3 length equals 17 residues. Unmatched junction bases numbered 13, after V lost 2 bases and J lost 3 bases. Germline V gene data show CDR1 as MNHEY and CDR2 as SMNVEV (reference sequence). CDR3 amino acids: CASSLGGLVLNSYEQYF. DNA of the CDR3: TGTGCCAGCAGTTTAGGAGGACTAGTTCTCAATAGCTACGAGCAGTACTTC.

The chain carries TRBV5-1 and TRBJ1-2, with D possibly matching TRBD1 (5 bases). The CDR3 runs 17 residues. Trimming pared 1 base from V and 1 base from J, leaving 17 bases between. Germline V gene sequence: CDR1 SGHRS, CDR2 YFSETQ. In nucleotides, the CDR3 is TGCGCCAGCAGCTTGACCTCCACCGGGACGGGTAACTATGGCTACACCTTC. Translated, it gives CASSLTSTGTGNYGYTF. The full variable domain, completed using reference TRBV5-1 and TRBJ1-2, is KAGVTQTPRYLIKTRGQQVTLSCSPISGHRSVSWYQQTPGQGLQFLFEYFSETQRNKGNFPGRFSGRQFSNSRSEMNVSTLELGDSALYLCASSLTSTGTGNYGYTFGSGTRLTVV.

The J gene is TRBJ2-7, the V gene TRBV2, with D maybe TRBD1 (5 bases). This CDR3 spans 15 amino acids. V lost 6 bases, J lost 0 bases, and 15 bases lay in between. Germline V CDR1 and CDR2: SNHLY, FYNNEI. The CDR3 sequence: CASRADSPSSYEQYF. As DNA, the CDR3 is TGTGCCAGCAGGGCAGACAGCCCCAGCTCCTACGAGCAGTACTTC.